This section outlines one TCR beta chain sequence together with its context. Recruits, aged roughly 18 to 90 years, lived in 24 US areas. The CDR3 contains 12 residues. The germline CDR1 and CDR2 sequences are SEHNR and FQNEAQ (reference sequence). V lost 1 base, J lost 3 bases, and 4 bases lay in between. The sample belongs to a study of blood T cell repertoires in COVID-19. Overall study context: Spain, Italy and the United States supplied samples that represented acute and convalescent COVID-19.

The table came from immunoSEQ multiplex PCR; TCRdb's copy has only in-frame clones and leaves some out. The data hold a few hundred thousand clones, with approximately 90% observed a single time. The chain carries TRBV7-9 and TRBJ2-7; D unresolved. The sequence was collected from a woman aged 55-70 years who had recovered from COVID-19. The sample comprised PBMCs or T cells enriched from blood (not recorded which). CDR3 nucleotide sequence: TGTGCCAGCAGCTTAGGAGTCTACGAGCAGTACTTC. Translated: CASSLGVYEQYF.